The next 29 T cell receptor beta chains were all read from a single sample in a study of T cell responses to AZD1222 COVID-19 vaccine. Sequencing was performed with immunoSEQ multiplex PCR; in TCRdb, only in-frame clones are kept and a portion is missing. Of 150,000 to 200,000 clones in the sample, almost 95% were seen once. Sequencing was performed on peripheral blood, taken on day 0 of AZD1222 vaccination. Source of these receptors: an adult in good health.

This clone came up a few times. This rearrangement joins TRBV6-5 to TRBJ2-7; D unclear. Trimming removed 6 bases from V and 3 bases from J, with 9 bases in between. The CDR3 runs to 12 residues. The germline gives CDR1 MNHEY, CDR2 SVGAGI. The CDR3 is CASRGRDYEQYF. The DNA of the CDR3 is TGTGCCAGCAGGGGTAGGGACTACGAGCAGTACTTC.

V and J are TRBV10-2 and TRBJ1-1; D gene ambiguous. Per the germline V gene, CDR1 is WSHSY and CDR2 is SAAADI. The CDR3 runs to 17 residues. V lost 6 bases to trimming and J lost 0 bases, with 20 bases between them. The CDR3 is CASSRGRDQRLNTEAFF. The CDR3 DNA is TGCGCCAGCAGCCGAGGTCGAGATCAGAGACTGAACACTGAAGCTTTCTTT.

The chain employs TRBV2 and TRBJ1-5, with D unclear. Germline V gives CDR1 SNHLY, CDR2 FYNNEI. The CDR3 contains 18 residues. The V gene lost 3 bases and the J gene lost 0 bases, with 18 bases spanning the gap. Here the CDR3 reads CASSDLRIGPYSNQPQHF. As DNA, the CDR3 is TGTGCCAGCAGTGACTTACGGATAGGACCTTATAGCAATCAGCCCCAGCATTTT. The whole variable domain, remainder taken from reference TRBV2 and TRBJ1-5, is EPEVTQTPSHQVTQMGQEVILRCVPISNHLYFYWYRQILGQKVEFLVSFYNNEISEKSEIFDDQFSVERPDGSNFTLKIRSTKLEDSAMYFCASSDLRIGPYSNQPQHFGDGTRLSIL.

The CDR3 reads CASSPRTLGSAEAFF. CDR3 nucleotide sequence: TGTGCCAGCAGTCCTCGAACCCTAGGGTCCGCTGAAGCTTTCTTT. The V call is TRBV6-5, the J call TRBJ1-1; D gene uncertain. Germline V gene data show CDR1 as MNHEY and CDR2 as SVGAGI. CDR3 size: 15 residues. Deletions cut 5 bases from V and 6 bases from J, with 19 bases between.

The gene calls are TRBV7-2 and TRBJ2-7; D not certain. Germline CDR1 reads SGHTA; CDR2 reads FQGNSA. The germline V and J ends were trimmed by 0 bases and 0 bases, with 9 bases remaining between them. The CDR3 sequence is 15 residues long. DNA of the CDR3: TGTGCCAGCAGCTTAGCCAGGTTACCCTCCTACGAGCAGTACTTC. It is translated as CASSLARLPSYEQYF.

This chain's CDR3 is CASSYTGDSGNTIYF. DNA of the CDR3: TGTGCCAGCAGTTACACAGGGGACTCTGGAAACACCATATATTTT. This sequence joins TRBV6-5 and TRBJ1-3, with 7 positions matching TRBD1. CDR3 length: 15 amino acids. From germline, CDR1 is MNHEY and CDR2 SVGAGI. V trimming: 2 bases; J trimming: 0 bases; junction bases outside the gene matches: 1.

This chain uses TRBV11-2 with TRBJ2-3, with 7 bases lining up with TRBD1. This CDR3 spans 16 amino acids. From germline, CDR1 is SGHAT and CDR2 FQNNGV. J was trimmed by 0 bases and V by 3 bases; bases with no gene match: 6. CDR3 sequence: CASSFPTGTSTDTQYF. For the CDR3, the DNA is TGTGCCAGCAGCTTCCCGACAGGGACCAGCACAGATACGCAGTATTTT.

The chain couples TRBV9 to TRBJ1-1; no clear D gene. The length of the CDR3 is 15 residues. CDR1 is SGDLS, CDR2 YYNGEE, per germline. V was pared by 0 bases and J by 3 bases, with 12 bases between. The CDR3 spells CASSVVPDRDTEAFF. The DNA for the CDR3 is TGTGCCAGCAGCGTAGTTCCGGACCGGGACACTGAAGCTTTCTTT.

The CDR3 DNA sequence: TGTGCCAGTTTTTCCGGGACAGGGCCTTATGGCTACACCTTC. Encoded protein: CASFSGTGPYGYTF. The chain couples TRBV19 to TRBJ1-2; 9 positions agree with TRBD1. CDR1 is LNHDA and CDR2 is SQIVND in the germline V gene (reference sequence). The V segment lost 8 bases and the J segment 5 bases; nucleotides outside the gene matches: 9. The CDR3 spans 14 residues. Looking up the rest from reference TRBV19 and TRBJ1-2 gives the full variable domain: DGGITQSPKYLFRKEGQNVTLSCEQNLNHDAMYWYRQDPGQGLRLIYYSQIVNDFQKGDIAEGYSVSREKKESFPLTVTSAQKNPTAFYLCASFSGTGPYGYTFGSGTRLTVV.

The CDR3 loop is CASSPFLPGLAGEGSYEQYF. The DNA of the CDR3 is TGTGCCAGCTCACCCTTTCTCCCGGGACTAGCGGGAGAAGGGTCCTACGAGCAGTACTTC. The chain employs TRBV18 and TRBJ2-7, with 14 bases aligning to TRBD2. The V gene's germline CDR1 is KGHSH and CDR2 LQKENI. This CDR3 is built from 20 residues. J lost 1 base, V lost 3 bases, and 14 bases had no gene match.

The chain recombines TRBV20-1 with TRBJ1-2, with TRBD1 matching 10 bases. The CDR3 has 17 amino acids. The junction had 17 bases not matched to a gene; V was cut back by 3 bases and J by 7 bases. CDR1 is DFQATT, CDR2 SNEGSKA, per germline (reference sequence). The CDR3 protein is CSASSLKTGGTVLGYTF. The CDR3 nucleotides are TGCAGTGCTAGTTCCCTAAAGACAGGGGGCACGGTGCTTGGCTACACCTTC.

This clone turned up a few times. The V and J genes are TRBV19 and TRBJ2-3, with TRBD1 matching over 10 bases. This CDR3 has 16 amino acids. V was pared by 4 bases and J by 3 bases, with 7 bases of the junction left unmatched. In germline, CDR1 is LNHDA, CDR2 SQIVND (reference sequence). The DNA for the CDR3 is TGTGCCAGTAGTAGCGGACAGGGGGGCGGTACAGATACGCAGTATTTT. This gives the protein CASSSGQGGGTDTQYF.

This clone has just one count. The V and J genes are TRBV4-3 and TRBJ2-7, with 7 nucleotides matching TRBD1. V was pared by 3 bases and J by 3 bases, with 5 bases of the junction left unmatched. The CDR3 spans 14 residues. Germline V lookup: CDR1 LGHNA, CDR2 YSLEER. CDR3 region: CASSQQGQHYEQYF. In DNA form, the CDR3 reads TGCGCCAGCAGCCAGCAGGGACAGCACTACGAGCAGTACTTC.

CDR3 coding DNA: TGTGCCAGCAGCTTAGAGGACTACAATGAGCAGTTCTTC. As protein: CASSLEDYNEQFF. The gene calls are TRBV11-2 and TRBJ2-1; no definite D call. The germline CDR1 and CDR2 sequences are SGHAT and FQNNGV. This CDR3 is 13 amino acids long. V lost 0 bases, J lost 3 bases, and 3 bases lay in between. Using reference TRBV11-2 and TRBJ2-1 for the parts outside the CDR3, the full variable domain is EAGVAQSPRYKIIEKRQSVAFWCNPISGHATLYWYQQILGQGPKLLIQFQNNGVVDDSQLPKDRFSAERLKGVDSTLKIQPAKLEDSAVYLCASSLEDYNEQFFGPGTRLTVL.

The V gene is TRBV6-6, the J gene TRBJ1-2; 8 positions agree with TRBD1. The CDR3 length is 16 residues. Germline CDR1 is MNHNY and CDR2 is SVGAGI (reference sequence). The V gene end was trimmed by 2 bases and the J gene end by 8 bases; junction bases not matched to a gene: 13. The CDR3 DNA follows: TGTGCCAGCAGTTACGGGGCAGGGGGCGTCTATGAGGGCTACACCTTC. This gives the protein CASSYGAGGVYEGYTF.

V gene TRBV30 combines with J gene TRBJ2-7; unclear D gene. Germline CDR1 is GTSNPN and CDR2 is SVGIG (reference sequence). The CDR3 covers 13 residues. Trimming pared 4 bases from V and 3 bases from J, leaving 13 bases between. The CDR3 is CAWNRVSGYEQYF. In nucleotides, the CDR3 is TGTGCCTGGAATAGGGTCTCTGGCTACGAGCAGTACTTC. The entire variable domain, with the rest obtained from reference TRBV30 and TRBJ2-7, is as follows: SQTIHQWPATLVQPVGSPLSLECTVEGTSNPNLYWYRQAAGRGLQLLFYSVGIGQISSEVPQNLSASRPQDRQFILSSKKLLLSDSGFYLCAWNRVSGYEQYFGPGTRLTVT.

This chain connects TRBV23-1 to TRBJ2-1; D gene unclear. TRBV23-1 is sorted into the ORF group, with uncertain function. The CDR3 sequence is 13 residues long. V lost 4 bases to trimming and J lost 9 bases, with 13 bases between them. CDR3 DNA: TGCGCCAGCAGTCGACCTTTGCGGCTTGAGCAGTTCTTC. Protein product: CASSRPLRLEQFF.

CDR3 sequence reads: CATAGQGGETQYF. Here the CDR3 DNA reads TGTGCCACAGCCGGGCAGGGCGGGGAGACCCAGTACTTC. The chain couples TRBV10-3 to TRBJ2-5, with D perhaps matching TRBD1 or TRBD2 (5 bases each). The CDR3 sequence is 13 residues long. V lost 10 bases, J lost 5 bases, and 17 bases lay in between. From germline, CDR1 is ENHRY and CDR2 SYGVKD.

V is TRBV7-9 and J is TRBJ1-2; D is ambiguous. CDR1 and CDR2 (germline): SEHNR, FQNEAQ (reference sequence). The CDR3 is 15 residues long. V was cut by 1 base and J by 2 bases, with 11 bases left in between. The CDR3 DNA reads TGTGCCAGCAGCTTAGTCGAGAAAGGGAACTATGGCTACACCTTC. Protein: CASSLVEKGNYGYTF.

The chain links TRBV12-3 or TRBV12-4 to TRBJ1-1; no firm D call. V lost 3 bases, J lost 4 bases, and 9 bases lay in between. This CDR3 is 13 amino acids long. CDR3 in amino acids: CASSFTGVTEAFF. The CDR3 DNA is TGTGCCAGCAGTTTTACCGGGGTCACTGAAGCTTTCTTT.

The chain links TRBV19 to TRBJ1-2; D possibly corresponds to TRBD1 (6 bases). The CDR3 is 15 residues long. CDR1 is LNHDA and CDR2 is SQIVND in the germline V gene (reference sequence). V shed 4 bases and J shed 4 bases, with 16 bases lying between them. This chain's CDR3 is CASSTGQFLGYGYTF. CDR3 in DNA: TGTGCCAGTAGTACCGGACAGTTTCTCGGCTATGGCTACACCTTC.

The chain joins TRBV9 to TRBJ1-2; D unresolved. Trimming cost V 2 bases and J 3 bases, with 11 bases left between them. Germline lookup yields CDR1 SGDLS and CDR2 YYNGEE. This CDR3 has 14 residues. The CDR3, as DNA: TGTGCCAGCAGCGTGGACGGAACGGACTATGGCTACACCTTC. Translation: CASSVDGTDYGYTF.

The gene calls are TRBV28 and TRBJ2-4; a possible D gene is TRBD1 (5 bases). CDR1 is MDHEN and CDR2 is SYDVKM in the germline V gene. Trimming took off 6 bases at V and 2 bases at J, with 17 bases between the two ends. The CDR3 consists of 16 residues. The CDR3 nucleotides are TGTGCCAGCAGACTCGAAGGGGCTTTATCCAAAAACATTCAGTACTTC. Encoded protein: CASRLEGALSKNIQYF.

The rearrangement uses TRBV4-3 and TRBJ2-4; the match to TRBD2 covers 8 bases. Germline CDR1 and CDR2: LGHNA and YSLEER. The CDR3 covers 20 residues. V trimming: 1 base; J trimming: 0 bases; junction bases outside the gene matches: 14. CDR3 loop: CASSQVLGTRYGGAKNIQYF. The CDR3 DNA is TGCGCCAGCAGCCAAGTATTGGGGACTAGATATGGGGGAGCCAAAAACATTCAGTACTTC.

This chain links TRBV15 with TRBJ1-1; TRBD1 agrees at 7 bases. Germline trimming cut 2 bases from V and 1 base from J; bases unmatched to any gene: 4. The CDR3 has 15 amino acids. Germline-derived CDR1 and CDR2 are LNHNV and YYDKDF (reference sequence). In DNA form, the CDR3 reads TGTGCCACCAGCAGAAACAGGGGTTCGAACACTGAAGCTTTCTTT. Translating it yields CATSRNRGSNTEAFF. Variable domain in full (rest from reference TRBV15 and TRBJ1-1): DAMVIQNPRYQVTQFGKPVTLSCSQTLNHNVMYWYQQKSSQAPKLLFHYYDKDFNNEADTPDNFQSRRPNTSFCFLDIRSPGLGDTAMYLCATSRNRGSNTEAFFGQGTRLTVV.

This clone was recorded only once. The chain joins TRBV28 to TRBJ1-2; TRBD1 is a possible D gene (6 bases). This CDR3 is 14 amino acids long. Germline CDR1 reads MDHEN; CDR2 reads SYDVKM. V lost 5 bases to trimming and J lost 6 bases, with 16 bases between them. CDR3 coding DNA: TGTGCCAGCAGTGTCACAGGGAACGGGAATGGCTACACCTTC. Translated, it gives CASSVTGNGNGYTF.

This chain joins TRBV3-1 (or the pseudogene TRBV3-2) and TRBJ2-7; no definite D call. The CDR3 consists of 11 residues. CDR1 is LGHDT, CDR2 YNNKEL, per germline (reference sequence). The V and J ends lost 6 bases and 3 bases respectively, with 6 bases between them. CDR3 in amino acids: CASSHIYEQYF. The CDR3 nucleotides are TGTGCCAGCAGTCATATCTACGAGCAGTACTTC.

This chain uses TRBV6-1 with TRBJ1-1; D gene ambiguous. This CDR3 is built from 14 residues. Looked up from germline, CDR1 is MNHNS and CDR2 is SASEGT. Trimming left V 3 bases short and J 5 bases short, with 13 bases between. As DNA, the CDR3 is TGTGCCAGCAGTGACCCGCTCCCTGGGACTGAAGCTTTCTTT. Translating gives CASSDPLPGTEAFF.

This clone has a single count. This chain connects TRBV7-2 to TRBJ2-1; D possibly corresponds to TRBD1 (5 bases). Trimming stripped 2 bases from V and 7 bases from J, with 9 bases between. The CDR3 consists of 13 residues. CDR1 and CDR2 from the germline V gene are SGHTA and FQGNSA. CDR3 residues: CASSLTGMNEQFF. CDR3 in DNA: TGTGCCAGCAGCTTAACAGGAATGAATGAGCAGTTCTTC.